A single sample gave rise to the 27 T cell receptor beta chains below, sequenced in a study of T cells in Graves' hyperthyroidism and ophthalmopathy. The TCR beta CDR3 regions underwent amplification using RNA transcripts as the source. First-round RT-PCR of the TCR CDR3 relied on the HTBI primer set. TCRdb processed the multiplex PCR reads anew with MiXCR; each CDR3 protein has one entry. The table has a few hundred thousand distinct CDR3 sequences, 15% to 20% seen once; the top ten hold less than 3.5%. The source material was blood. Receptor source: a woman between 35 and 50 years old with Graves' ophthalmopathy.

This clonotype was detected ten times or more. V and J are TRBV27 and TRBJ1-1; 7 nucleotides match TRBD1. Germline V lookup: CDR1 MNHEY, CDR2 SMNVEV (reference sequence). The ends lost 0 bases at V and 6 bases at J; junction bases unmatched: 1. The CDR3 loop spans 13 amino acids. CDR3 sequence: CASSLSTGSEAFF. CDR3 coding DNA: TGTGCCAGCAGTTTATCGACAGGGTCTGAAGCTTTCTTT.

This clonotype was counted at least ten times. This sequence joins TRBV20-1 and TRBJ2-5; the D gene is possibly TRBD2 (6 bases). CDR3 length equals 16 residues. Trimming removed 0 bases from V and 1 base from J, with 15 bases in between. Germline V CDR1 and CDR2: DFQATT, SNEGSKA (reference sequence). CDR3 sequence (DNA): TGCAGTGCTAGAGAAGTATTGAGCGGGTCCCAAGAGACCCAGTACTTC. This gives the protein CSAREVLSGSQETQYF.

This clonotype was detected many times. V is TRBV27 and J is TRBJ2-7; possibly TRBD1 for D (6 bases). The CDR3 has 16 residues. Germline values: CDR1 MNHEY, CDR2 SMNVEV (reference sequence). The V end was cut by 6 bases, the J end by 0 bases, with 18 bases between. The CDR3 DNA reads TGTGCCAGCAGGAGACTACAAGGACAGAACTCCTACGAGCAGTACTTC. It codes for CASRRLQGQNSYEQYF.

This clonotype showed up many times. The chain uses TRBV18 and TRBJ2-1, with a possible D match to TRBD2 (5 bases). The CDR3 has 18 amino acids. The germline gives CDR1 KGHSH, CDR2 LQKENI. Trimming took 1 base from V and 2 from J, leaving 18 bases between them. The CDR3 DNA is TGTGCCAGCTCACCACGAAGTCCTAGCCCTACCACCTACAATGAGCAGTTCTTC. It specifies CASSPRSPSPTTYNEQFF.

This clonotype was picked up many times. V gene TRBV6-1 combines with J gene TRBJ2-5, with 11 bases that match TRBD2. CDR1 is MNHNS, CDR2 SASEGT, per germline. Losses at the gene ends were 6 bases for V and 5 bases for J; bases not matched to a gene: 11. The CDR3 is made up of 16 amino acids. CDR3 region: CASSPPLAGGEETQYF. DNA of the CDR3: TGTGCCAGCAGCCCTCCCTTAGCGGGAGGGGAGGAGACCCAGTACTTC.

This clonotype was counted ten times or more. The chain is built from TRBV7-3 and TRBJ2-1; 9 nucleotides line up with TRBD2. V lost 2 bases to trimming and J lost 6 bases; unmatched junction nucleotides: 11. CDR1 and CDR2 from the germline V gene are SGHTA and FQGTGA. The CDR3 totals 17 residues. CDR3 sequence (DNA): TGTGCCAGCAGCTTACAAGCGGGAGGTCTGACTTCCAATGAGCAGTTCTTC. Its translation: CASSLQAGGLTSNEQFF. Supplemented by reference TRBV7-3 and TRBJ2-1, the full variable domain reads GAGVSQTPSNKVTEKGKYVELRCDPISGHTALYWYRQSLGQGPEFLIYFQGTGAADDSGLPNDRFFAVRPEGSVSTLKIQRTERGDSAVYLCASSLQAGGLTSNEQFFGPGTRLTVL.

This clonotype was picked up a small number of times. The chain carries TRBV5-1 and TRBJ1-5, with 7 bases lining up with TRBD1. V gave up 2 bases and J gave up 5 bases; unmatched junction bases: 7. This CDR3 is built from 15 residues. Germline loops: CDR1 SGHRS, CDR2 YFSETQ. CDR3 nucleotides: TGCGCCAGCAGCTTACAGGGGAACTTCGATCAGCCCCAGCATTTT. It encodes CASSLQGNFDQPQHF. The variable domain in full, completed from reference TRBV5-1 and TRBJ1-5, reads KAGVTQTPRYLIKTRGQQVTLSCSPISGHRSVSWYQQTPGQGLQFLFEYFSETQRNKGNFPGRFSGRQFSNSRSEMNVSTLELGDSALYLCASSLQGNFDQPQHFGDGTRLSIL.

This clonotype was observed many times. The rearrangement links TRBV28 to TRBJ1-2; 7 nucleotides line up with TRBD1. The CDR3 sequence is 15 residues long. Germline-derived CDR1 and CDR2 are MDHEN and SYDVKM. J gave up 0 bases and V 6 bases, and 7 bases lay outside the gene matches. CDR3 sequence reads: CASSLWGTANYGYTF. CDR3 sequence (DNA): TGTGCCAGCAGCCTATGGGGGACAGCTAACTATGGCTACACCTTC.

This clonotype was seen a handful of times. The CDR3 loop is CASTGLGGAGELFF. CDR3 nucleotide sequence: TGTGCCAGTACAGGGCTGGGGGGGGCCGGGGAGCTGTTTTTT. V is TRBV12-3 or TRBV12-4 and J is TRBJ2-2; TRBD2 might be the D (7 bases). The CDR3 sequence is 14 residues long. Trimming left V 9 bases short and J 6 bases short, with 17 bases between.

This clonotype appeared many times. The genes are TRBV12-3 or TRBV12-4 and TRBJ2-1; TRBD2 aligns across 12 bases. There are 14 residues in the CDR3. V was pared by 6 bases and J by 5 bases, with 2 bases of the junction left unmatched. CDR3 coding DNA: TGTGCCAGCAGAACTAGCGGGGGGAACAATGAGCAGTTCTTC. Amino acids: CASRTSGGNNEQFF.

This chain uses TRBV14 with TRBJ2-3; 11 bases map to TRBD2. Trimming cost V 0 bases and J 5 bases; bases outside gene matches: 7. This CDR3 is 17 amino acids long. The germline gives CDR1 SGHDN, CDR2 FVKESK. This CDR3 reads CASSQDWASGGRDTQYF. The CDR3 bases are TGTGCCAGCAGCCAAGACTGGGCTAGCGGGGGGCGAGATACGCAGTATTTT. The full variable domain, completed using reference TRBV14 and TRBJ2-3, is EAGVTQFPSHSVIEKGQTVTLRCDPISGHDNLYWYRRVMGKEIKFLLHFVKESKQDESGMPNNRFLAERTGGTYSTLKVQPAELEDSGVYFCASSQDWASGGRDTQYFGPGTRLTVL.

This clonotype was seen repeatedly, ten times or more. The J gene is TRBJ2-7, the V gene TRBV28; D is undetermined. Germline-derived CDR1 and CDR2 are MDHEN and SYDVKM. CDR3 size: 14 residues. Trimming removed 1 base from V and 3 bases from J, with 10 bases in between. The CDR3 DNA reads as TGTGCCAGCAGTTTATCCGGCAATTACTACGAGCAGTACTTC. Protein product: CASSLSGNYYEQYF.

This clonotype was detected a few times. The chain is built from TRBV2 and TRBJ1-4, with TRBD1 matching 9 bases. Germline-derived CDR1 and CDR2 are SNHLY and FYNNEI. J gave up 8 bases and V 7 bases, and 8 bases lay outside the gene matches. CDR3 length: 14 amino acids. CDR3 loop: CASKTGQGGEKLFF. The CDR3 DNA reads TGTGCCAGCAAGACGGGACAGGGCGGCGAAAAACTGTTTTTT.

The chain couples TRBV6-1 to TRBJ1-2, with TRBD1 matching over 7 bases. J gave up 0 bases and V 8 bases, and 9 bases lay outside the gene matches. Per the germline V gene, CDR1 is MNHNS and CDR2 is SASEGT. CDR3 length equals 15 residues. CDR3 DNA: TGTGCCAGCGCACGCACAGGGGTACCTAACTATGGCTACACCTTC. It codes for CASARTGVPNYGYTF.

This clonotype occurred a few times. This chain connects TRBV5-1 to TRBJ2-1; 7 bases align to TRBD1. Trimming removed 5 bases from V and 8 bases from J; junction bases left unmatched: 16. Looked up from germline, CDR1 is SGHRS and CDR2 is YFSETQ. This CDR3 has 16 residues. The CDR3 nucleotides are TGCGCCAGCAGTCTTTTGACAGGGTCGTCCGACGATGAGCAGTTCTTC. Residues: CASSLLTGSSDDEQFF.

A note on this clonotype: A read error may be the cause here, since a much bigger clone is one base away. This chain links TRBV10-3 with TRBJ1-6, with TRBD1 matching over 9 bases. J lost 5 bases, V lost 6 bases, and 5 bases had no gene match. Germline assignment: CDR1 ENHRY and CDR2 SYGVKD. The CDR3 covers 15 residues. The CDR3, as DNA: TGTGCCATCAGGGTAGACAGGGGGAATAATTCACCCCTCCACTTT. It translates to CAIRVDRGNNSPLHF.

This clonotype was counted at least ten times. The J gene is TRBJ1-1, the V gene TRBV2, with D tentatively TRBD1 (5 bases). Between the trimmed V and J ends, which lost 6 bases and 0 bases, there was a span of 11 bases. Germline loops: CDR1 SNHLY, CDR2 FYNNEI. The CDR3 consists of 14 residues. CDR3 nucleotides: TGTGCCAGCAGAAAGACAGATTTGAACACTGAAGCTTTCTTT. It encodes CASRKTDLNTEAFF.

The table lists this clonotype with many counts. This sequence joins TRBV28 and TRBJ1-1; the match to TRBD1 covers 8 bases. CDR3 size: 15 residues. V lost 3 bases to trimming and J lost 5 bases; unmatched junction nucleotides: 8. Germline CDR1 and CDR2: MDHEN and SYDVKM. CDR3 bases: TGTGCCAGCAGTTTCGACAGGGGAATGAGAACTGAAGCTTTCTTT. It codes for CASSFDRGMRTEAFF. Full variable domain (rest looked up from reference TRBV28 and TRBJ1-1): DVKVTQSSRYLVKRTGEKVFLECVQDMDHENMFWYRQDPGLGLRLIYFSYDVKMKEKGDIPEGYSVSREKKERFSLILESASTNQTSMYLCASSFDRGMRTEAFFGQGTRLTVV.

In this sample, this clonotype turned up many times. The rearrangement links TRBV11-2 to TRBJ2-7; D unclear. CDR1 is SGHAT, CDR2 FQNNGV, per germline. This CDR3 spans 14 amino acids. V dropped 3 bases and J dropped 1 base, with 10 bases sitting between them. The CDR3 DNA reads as TGTGCCAGCAGCTTGAGACTTCAATCCTACGAGCAGTACTTC. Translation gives CASSLRLQSYEQYF.

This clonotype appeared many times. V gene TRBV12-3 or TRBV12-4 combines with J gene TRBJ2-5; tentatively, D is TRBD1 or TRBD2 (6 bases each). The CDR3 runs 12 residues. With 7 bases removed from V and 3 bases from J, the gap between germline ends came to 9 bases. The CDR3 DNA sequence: TGTGCCAGCACTAGGGGGGAAGAGACCCAGTACTTC. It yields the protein CASTRGEETQYF.

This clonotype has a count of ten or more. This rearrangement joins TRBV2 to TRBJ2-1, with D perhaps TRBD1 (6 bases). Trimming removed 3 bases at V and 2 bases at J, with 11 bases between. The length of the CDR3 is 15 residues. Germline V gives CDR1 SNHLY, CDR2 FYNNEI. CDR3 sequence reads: CASSEQGLTYNEQFF. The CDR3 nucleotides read TGTGCCAGCAGTGAGCAGGGGTTAACCTACAATGAGCAGTTCTTC.

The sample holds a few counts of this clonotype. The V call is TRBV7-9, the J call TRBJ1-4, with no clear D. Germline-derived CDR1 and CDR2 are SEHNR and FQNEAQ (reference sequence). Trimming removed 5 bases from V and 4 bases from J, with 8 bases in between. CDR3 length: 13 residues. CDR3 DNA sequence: TGTGCCAGCAGCCTAGGTTATAATGAAAAACTGTTTTTT. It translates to CASSLGYNEKLFF.

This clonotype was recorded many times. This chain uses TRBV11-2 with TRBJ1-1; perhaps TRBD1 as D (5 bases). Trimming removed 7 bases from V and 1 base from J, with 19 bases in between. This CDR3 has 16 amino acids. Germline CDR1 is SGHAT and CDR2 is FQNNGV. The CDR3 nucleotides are TGTGCCAGCAACCCTACCTTCGGACATCAGAACACTGAAGCTTTCTTT. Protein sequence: CASNPTFGHQNTEAFF.

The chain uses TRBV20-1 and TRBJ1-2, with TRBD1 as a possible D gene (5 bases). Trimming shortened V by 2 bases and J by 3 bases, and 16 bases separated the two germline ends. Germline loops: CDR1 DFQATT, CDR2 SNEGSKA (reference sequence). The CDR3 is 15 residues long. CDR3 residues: CSARFPWGEDYGYTF. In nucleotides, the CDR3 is TGCAGTGCTAGATTTCCCTGGGGGGAAGACTATGGCTACACCTTC.

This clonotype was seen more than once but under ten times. The CDR3 region is CASSGLLAGEGFNEQFF. The CDR3 DNA sequence: TGTGCCAGCAGCGGCCTACTAGCGGGAGAAGGGTTCAATGAGCAGTTCTTC. The rearrangement joins TRBV9 to TRBJ2-1; 11 bases fit TRBD2. Per the germline V gene, CDR1 is SGDLS and CDR2 is YYNGEE. The CDR3 loop spans 17 amino acids. V gave up 3 bases and J gave up 6 bases; unmatched junction bases: 11.

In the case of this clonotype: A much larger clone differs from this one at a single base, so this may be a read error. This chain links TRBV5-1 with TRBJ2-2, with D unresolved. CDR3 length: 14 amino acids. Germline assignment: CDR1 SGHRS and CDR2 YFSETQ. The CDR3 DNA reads TGCGCCAGCAGCTTGAGATGGAACACCAGGGAGCTGTTTTTT. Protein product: CASSLRWNTRELFF.

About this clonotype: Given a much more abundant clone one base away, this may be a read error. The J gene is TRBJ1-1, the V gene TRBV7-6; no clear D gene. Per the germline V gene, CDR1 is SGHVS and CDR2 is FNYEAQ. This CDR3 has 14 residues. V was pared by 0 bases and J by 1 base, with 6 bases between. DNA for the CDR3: TGTGCCAGCAGCTTAGCTTCGGAGAACACTGAAGCTTTCTTT. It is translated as CASSLASENTEAFF.